Described below is a single TCR beta chain sequence and its context. Its target is unknown. The CDR3 contains 16 residues. Germline V gene data show CDR1 as SEHNR and CDR2 as FQNEAQ (reference sequence). V was pared by 1 base and J by 0 bases, with 9 bases between. The data stem from a study of graft-versus-host responses after intestinal transplantation. Study context: Each patient got anti-thymocyte globulin induction, then tacrolimus and steroids for roughly 3 years. Study observations and caveats: Across patients carrying graft-donor T cell macrochimerism, allografts held high graft-versus-host to host-versus-graft clonal ratios. Peak circulating GvH clone levels were associated with early post-transplant HvG declines. Marrow from the recipient contained GvH clones, some of which had appeared first in ileum or blood.

Using immunoSEQ multiplex PCR, the repertoire was profiled, and TCRdb retains in-frame clones only, with some absent. Here the sample spans tens of thousands of clones, over 85% being singletons. The chain joins TRBV7-9 to TRBJ2-2; a weak D match, TRBD2 (5 bases). The sequencing used PBMCs, collected about 350 days after intestinal transplant. The sequence was obtained from a human patient who received an intestinal transplant, so some T cells may come from the graft donor. The CDR3 sequence is CASSLVGLANTGELFF. The CDR3 DNA follows: TGTGCCAGCAGCTTAGTAGGACTTGCGAACACCGGGGAGCTGTTTTTT.